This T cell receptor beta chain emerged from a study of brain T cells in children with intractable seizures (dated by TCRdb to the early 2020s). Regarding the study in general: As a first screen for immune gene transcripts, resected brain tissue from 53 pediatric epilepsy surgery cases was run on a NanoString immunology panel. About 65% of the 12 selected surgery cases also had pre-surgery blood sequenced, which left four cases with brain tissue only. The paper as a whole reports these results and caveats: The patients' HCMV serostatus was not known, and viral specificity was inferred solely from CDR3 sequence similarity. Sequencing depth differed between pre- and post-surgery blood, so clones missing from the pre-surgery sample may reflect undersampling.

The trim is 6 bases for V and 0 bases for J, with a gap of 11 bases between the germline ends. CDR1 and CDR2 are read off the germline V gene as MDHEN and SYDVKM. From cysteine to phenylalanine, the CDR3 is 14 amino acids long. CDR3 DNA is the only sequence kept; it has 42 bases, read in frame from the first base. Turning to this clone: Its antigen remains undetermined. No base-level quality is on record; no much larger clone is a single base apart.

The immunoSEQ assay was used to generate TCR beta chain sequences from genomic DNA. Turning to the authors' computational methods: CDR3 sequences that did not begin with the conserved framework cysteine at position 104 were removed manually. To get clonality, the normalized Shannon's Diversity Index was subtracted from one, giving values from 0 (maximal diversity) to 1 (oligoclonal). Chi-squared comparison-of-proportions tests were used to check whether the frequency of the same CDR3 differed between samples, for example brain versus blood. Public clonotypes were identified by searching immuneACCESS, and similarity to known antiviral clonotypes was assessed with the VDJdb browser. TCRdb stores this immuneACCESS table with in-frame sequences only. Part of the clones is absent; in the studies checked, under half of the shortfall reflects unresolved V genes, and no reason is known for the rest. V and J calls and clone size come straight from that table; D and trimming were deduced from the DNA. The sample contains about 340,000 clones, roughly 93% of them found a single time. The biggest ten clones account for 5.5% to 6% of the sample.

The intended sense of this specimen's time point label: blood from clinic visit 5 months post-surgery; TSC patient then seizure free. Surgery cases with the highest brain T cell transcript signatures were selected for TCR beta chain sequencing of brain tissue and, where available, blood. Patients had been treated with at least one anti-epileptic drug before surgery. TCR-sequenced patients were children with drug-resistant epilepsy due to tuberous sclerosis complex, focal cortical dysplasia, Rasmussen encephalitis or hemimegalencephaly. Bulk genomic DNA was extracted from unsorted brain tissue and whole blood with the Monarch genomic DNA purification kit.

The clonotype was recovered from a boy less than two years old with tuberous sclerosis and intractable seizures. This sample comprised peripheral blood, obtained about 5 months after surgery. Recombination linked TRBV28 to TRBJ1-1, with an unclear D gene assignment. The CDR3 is CASSPKWMNTEAFF. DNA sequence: TGTGCCAGCAGCCCAAAATGGATGAACACTGAAGCTTTCTTT.